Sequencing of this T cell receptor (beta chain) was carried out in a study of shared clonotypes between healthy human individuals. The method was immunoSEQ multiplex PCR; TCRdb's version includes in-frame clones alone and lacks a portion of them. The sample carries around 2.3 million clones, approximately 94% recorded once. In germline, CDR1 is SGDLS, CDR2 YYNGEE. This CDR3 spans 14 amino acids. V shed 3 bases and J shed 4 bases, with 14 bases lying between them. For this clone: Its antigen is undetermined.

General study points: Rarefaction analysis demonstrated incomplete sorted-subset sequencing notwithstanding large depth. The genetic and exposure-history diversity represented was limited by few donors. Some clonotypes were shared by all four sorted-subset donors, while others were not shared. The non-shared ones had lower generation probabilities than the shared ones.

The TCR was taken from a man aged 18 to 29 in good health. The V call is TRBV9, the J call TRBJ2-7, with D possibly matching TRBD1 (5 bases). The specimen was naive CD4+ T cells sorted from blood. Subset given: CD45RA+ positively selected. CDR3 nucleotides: TGTGCCAGCAGCGCAGGGCCCGACCTATACGAGCAGTACTTC. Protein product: CASSAGPDLYEQYF.